Below are 30 T cell receptor beta chains sequenced from a single sample in a study of early T cells in non-severe SARS-CoV-2 infection. MiXCR was run by TCRdb on the 5' RACE reads, yielding one entry per CDR3 protein. The sample has some 66,000 distinct CDR3 sequences, less than 15% seen once. The sequenced sample consisted of whole blood. The source is an adult who was a healthcare worker with PCR-confirmed SARS-CoV-2 infection or an uninfected control (not recorded which).

The V and J genes are TRBV12-3 or TRBV12-4 and TRBJ1-2; D ambiguous. This CDR3 comprises 13 residues. Trimming took off 0 bases at V and 4 bases at J, with 6 bases between the two ends. The CDR3 DNA sequence: TGTGCCAGCAGTTTAGCACCGATCTATGGCTACACCTTC. This gives the protein CASSLAPIYGYTF.

The chain has TRBV6-1 and TRBJ2-7; 9 bases are shared with TRBD2. Trimming removed 11 bases from V and 5 bases from J; junction bases left unmatched: 13. The length of the CDR3 is 14 residues. CDR1 MNHNS and CDR2 SASEGT come from the germline V gene. The chain's CDR3 is CAGHSGSAGDEQYF. CDR3 coding DNA: TGTGCCGGCCATAGCGGGAGCGCCGGGGACGAGCAGTACTTC.

This clonotype showed up many times. The V and J genes are TRBV20-1 and TRBJ2-1; 13 bases fit TRBD2. Germline CDR1 DFQATT, CDR2 SNEGSKA (reference sequence). V shed 7 bases, J shed 8 bases, and the junction held 14 bases outside the gene matches. CDR3 length: 16 residues. The CDR3 DNA reads as TGCAGTGTTCCAGGACTAGCGGGAGCAACCACAGATGAGCAGTTCTTC. It codes for CSVPGLAGATTDEQFF.

The CDR3 loop is CASGLSEGLRFF. CDR3 DNA: TGTGCCAGCGGCCTTAGCGAGGGCCTGCGGTTCTTC. The rearrangement uses TRBV28 and TRBJ2-1, with D possibly matching TRBD2 (5 bases). This CDR3 region has 12 residues. Between the trimmed V and J ends, which lost 8 bases and 15 bases, there was a span of 20 bases. CDR1 and CDR2 (germline): MDHEN, SYDVKM.

V gene TRBV9 combines with J gene TRBJ2-1, with a weak D call TRBD1 (5 bases). The CDR3 totals 12 residues. V lost 1 base to trimming and J lost 10 bases, with 9 bases between them. Germline-derived CDR1 and CDR2 are SGDLS and YYNGEE. The DNA of the CDR3 is TGTGCCAGCAGCGTAAATAGGGGAGAGCAGTTCTTC. It yields the protein CASSVNRGEQFF.

This clonotype has a handful of counts. The rearrangement joins TRBV28 to TRBJ2-6; the match to TRBD1 covers 9 bases. The germline V gene has CDR1 MDHEN and CDR2 SYDVKM. J was trimmed by 0 bases and V by 6 bases; bases with no gene match: 9. The CDR3 length is 18 residues. This chain's CDR3 is CASSSWGQGLSGANVLTF. The DNA of the CDR3 is TGTGCCAGCAGCTCTTGGGGACAGGGCCTCTCTGGGGCCAACGTCCTGACTTTC.

This clonotype was seen ten or more times. The chain joins TRBV12-3 or TRBV12-4 to TRBJ2-7; D may be TRBD2 (6 bases). The CDR3 has 11 residues. V was cut by 3 bases and J by 8 bases, with 8 bases left in between. CDR3 region: CASSFRTKQYF. CDR3 nucleotides: TGTGCCAGCAGTTTTCGGACTAAGCAGTACTTC.

J is TRBJ2-5 and V is TRBV29-1; D gene unclear. Trimming shortened V by 0 bases and J by 4 bases, and 9 bases separated the two germline ends. Germline V gene sequence: CDR1 SQVTM, CDR2 ANQGSEA. This CDR3 is built from 13 residues. Written as DNA, the CDR3 is TGCAGCGTTGAAGATTGGGCGGCAGAGACCCAGTACTTC. Amino acids: CSVEDWAAETQYF.

The J gene is TRBJ2-7, the V gene TRBV20-1; D might be TRBD1 or TRBD2, each matching 6 bases. V lost 6 bases, J lost 2 bases, and 14 bases lay in between. The V gene's germline CDR1 is DFQATT and CDR2 SNEGSKA (reference sequence). This CDR3 is 13 amino acids long. Written as DNA, the CDR3 is TGCAGTGCAAGAAGGGGGGCGGCCTACGAGCAGTACTTC. This codes for CSARRGAAYEQYF.

On this clonotype: Lacking the conserved final phenylalanine or tryptophan, this CDR3 likely reflects a read error. This chain joins TRBV13 and TRBJ2-7; D might be TRBD2 (5 bases). This CDR3 has 14 residues. Germline CDR1 PRHDT, CDR2 FYEKMQ (reference sequence). The V end lost 6 bases, the J end lost 4 bases, and 16 bases lay between the germline ends. DNA for the CDR3: TGTGCCAGCAGTCAACAAGAGGGTCAATACGAGCAGTACTCC. Translated, it gives CASSQQEGQYEQYS.

This clonotype has only a few counts. The chain combines TRBV7-3 with TRBJ2-1; 13 bases are a match to TRBD2. Per the germline V gene, CDR1 is SGHTA and CDR2 is FQGTGA. J was trimmed by 2 bases and V by 5 bases; bases with no gene match: 3. The CDR3 covers 16 residues. This chain's CDR3 is CASSIGLAGAYNEQFF. CDR3 coding DNA: TGTGCCAGCAGCATAGGACTAGCGGGAGCCTACAATGAGCAGTTCTTC.

The chain carries TRBV6-1 and TRBJ2-6; possibly TRBD2 for D (6 bases). Trimming left V 6 bases short and J 2 bases short, with 11 bases between. The CDR3 consists of 15 residues. Germline V gene sequence: CDR1 MNHNS, CDR2 SASEGT. The CDR3 spells CASRPGSAGANVLTF. CDR3 nucleotides: TGTGCCAGCAGGCCCGGGAGTGCTGGGGCCAACGTCCTGACTTTC.

J is TRBJ1-1 and V is TRBV5-1; TRBD1 is a possible D gene (6 bases). With 4 bases removed from V and 7 bases from J, the gap between germline ends came to 14 bases. The CDR3 spans 13 residues. Germline CDR1 SGHRS, CDR2 YFSETQ. The CDR3 DNA is TGCGCCAGCAGCATGAGCGGGGGCGATGAAGCTTTCTTT. It translates to CASSMSGGDEAFF.

This clonotype was recorded at least ten times. The chain's CDR3 is CSVGQGYIQYF. In DNA, the CDR3 is TGCAGCGTTGGACAGGGATACATTCAGTACTTC. The rearrangement joins TRBV29-1 to TRBJ2-4; 7 bases agree with TRBD1. The CDR3 runs 11 residues. Germline CDR1 SQVTM, CDR2 ANQGSEA. The junction had 2 bases not matched to a gene; V was cut back by 4 bases and J by 8 bases.

This clonotype was seen at least ten times. The chain employs TRBV29-1 and TRBJ2-3; 8 bases align to TRBD2. V was clipped by 2 bases and J by 2 bases; unmatched bases: 6. This CDR3 is built from 15 residues. CDR1 and CDR2 from the germline V gene are SQVTM and ANQGSEA. The CDR3, as DNA: TGCAGCGTTGAAACTAGCGGAGTCCCCACAGATACGCAGTATTTT. Its protein is CSVETSGVPTDTQYF.

This chain connects TRBV28 to TRBJ1-2; D is uncertain. The germline V gene encodes CDR1 MDHEN and CDR2 SYDVKM. This CDR3 contains 15 residues. V shed 2 bases and J shed 7 bases, with 17 bases lying between them. This CDR3 is CASSLGGTRAFGYTF. In nucleotides, the CDR3 is TGTGCCAGCAGTTTAGGAGGTACCCGCGCTTTTGGCTACACCTTC.

This clonotype has at least ten counts. The chain is built from TRBV9 and TRBJ2-1; D is uncertain. V shed 0 bases and J shed 3 bases, with 1 base lying between them. The CDR3 has 12 residues. From germline, CDR1 is SGDLS and CDR2 YYNGEE. The CDR3 region is CASSVGYNEQFF. The CDR3, as DNA: TGTGCCAGCAGCGTAGGCTACAATGAGCAGTTCTTC.

DNA of the CDR3: TGTGCCAGCAGCTTAGGACTTGGACTTCGCAACCAAGAGACCCAGTACTTC. Protein product: CASSLGLGLRNQETQYF. The rearrangement links TRBV7-2 to TRBJ2-5; D perhaps matches TRBD2 (5 bases). CDR3 length equals 17 residues. Deletions cut 1 base from V and 0 bases from J, with 15 bases between. In germline, CDR1 is SGHTA, CDR2 FQGNSA. Variable domain in full (rest from reference TRBV7-2 and TRBJ2-5): GAGVSQSPSNKVTEKGKDVELRCDPISGHTALYWYRQSLGQGLEFLIYFQGNSAPDKSGLPSDRFSAERTGGSVSTLTIQRTQQEDSAVYLCASSLGLGLRNQETQYFGPGTRLLVL.

This clonotype was detected ten times or more. J is TRBJ2-3 and V is TRBV4-3; possible D gene TRBD2, 6 bases. The V end was cut by 0 bases, the J end by 6 bases, with 16 bases between. CDR3 length: 16 amino acids. The germline V gene encodes CDR1 LGHNA and CDR2 YSLEER. The chain's CDR3 is CASSQEGAGLGDTQYF. Written as DNA, the CDR3 is TGCGCCAGCAGCCAAGAAGGGGCGGGACTGGGGGATACGCAGTATTTT.

This clonotype was recorded at least ten times. The chain joins TRBV15 to TRBJ1-1; the D is unclear. Germline CDR1 reads LNHNV; CDR2 reads YYDKDF (reference sequence). V lost 0 bases and J 1 base, leaving 9 bases between the germline ends. The CDR3 has 15 residues. This CDR3 reads CATSRDPNPNTEAFF. The CDR3 DNA reads TGTGCCACCAGCAGAGATCCCAACCCGAACACTGAAGCTTTCTTT.

This clonotype showed up many times. The rearrangement links TRBV14 to TRBJ2-7, with 9 bases lining up with TRBD2. Per the germline V gene, CDR1 is SGHDN and CDR2 is FVKESK. Losses at the gene ends were 3 bases for V and 3 bases for J; bases not matched to a gene: 6. This CDR3 comprises 15 residues. The CDR3 region is CASSQLAGALYEQYF. The CDR3 DNA follows: TGTGCCAGCAGCCAGTTAGCGGGGGCCCTCTACGAGCAGTACTTC.

This clonotype was counted a few times. The rearrangement uses TRBV29-1 and TRBJ2-6; perhaps TRBD2 as D (6 bases). The CDR3 runs 16 residues. In germline, CDR1 is SQVTM, CDR2 ANQGSEA. V was trimmed by 4 bases and J by 0 bases, leaving 13 bases between them. CDR3 in DNA: TGCAGCGTTGGGGGACTTGGGAGCTCTGGGGCCAACGTCCTGACTTTC. Its translation is CSVGGLGSSGANVLTF.

This clonotype has ten or more counts. This chain links TRBV28 with TRBJ2-5, with TRBD1 as a possible D gene (6 bases). Deletions cut 4 bases from V and 1 base from J, with 16 bases between. The CDR3 spans 16 residues. Germline V gives CDR1 MDHEN, CDR2 SYDVKM. The CDR3 sequence: CASSSPSDSFQETQYF. The DNA for the CDR3 is TGTGCCAGCAGTTCTCCCTCGGACAGTTTCCAAGAGACCCAGTACTTC. Filled out from reference TRBV28 and TRBJ2-5, the complete variable domain reads DVKVTQSSRYLVKRTGEKVFLECVQDMDHENMFWYRQDPGLGLRLIYFSYDVKMKEKGDIPEGYSVSREKKERFSLILESASTNQTSMYLCASSSPSDSFQETQYFGPGTRLLVL.

This chain joins TRBV5-1 and TRBJ2-1; TRBD1 aligns across 10 bases. Germline CDR1 and CDR2: SGHRS and YFSETQ. Trimming cost V 8 bases and J 8 bases; bases outside gene matches: 7. This CDR3 has 13 amino acids. DNA of the CDR3: TGCGCCAGTCAGCTGACAGGGGGCCATGAGCAGTTCTTC. It specifies CASQLTGGHEQFF.

This clonotype was observed a handful of times. This likely traces to a read error, being one base from a far larger clone. In DNA form, the CDR3 reads TGTGCCAGCAGCTTAGGCCCCTACGGGCAGTACTTC. It specifies CASSLGPYGQYF. The chain recombines TRBV7-2 with TRBJ2-7; D call uncertain. Germline V lookup: CDR1 SGHTA, CDR2 FQGNSA. There are 12 residues in the CDR3.

This clonotype was seen ten or more times. This CDR3 is CASSLAPGQEKLFF. In nucleotides, the CDR3 is TGTGCCAGCAGTTTAGCCCCGGGACAGGAAAAACTGTTTTTT. The V call is TRBV12-3 or TRBV12-4, the J call TRBJ1-4, with 7 nucleotides matching TRBD1. The CDR3 sequence is 14 residues long. V was pared by 0 bases and J by 8 bases, with 3 bases of the junction left unmatched.

This clonotype was counted at least ten times. The rearrangement links TRBV7-2 to TRBJ1-4, with D possibly matching TRBD1 (5 bases). Trimming left V 1 base short and J 0 bases short, with 12 bases between. Germline V lookup: CDR1 SGHTA, CDR2 FQGNSA. This CDR3 has 17 amino acids. This CDR3 is CASSLGGRGTTNEKLFF. In nucleotides, the CDR3 is TGTGCCAGCAGCTTAGGGGGCCGGGGTACAACTAATGAAAAACTGTTTTTT.

The chain joins TRBV29-1 to TRBJ2-7, with D possibly called TRBD1 or TRBD2 (5 bases each). The V gene lost 0 bases and the J gene lost 1 base, with 10 bases spanning the gap. From germline, CDR1 is SQVTM and CDR2 ANQGSEA. The CDR3 is 14 residues long. The CDR3 protein is CSVEDRGRSYEQYF. The CDR3 DNA follows: TGCAGCGTTGAAGATCGGGGCAGATCCTACGAGCAGTACTTC.

This rearrangement joins TRBV7-9 to TRBJ2-7, with 8 bases identical to TRBD1. J gave up 2 bases and V 1 base, and 4 bases lay outside the gene matches. Per the germline V gene, CDR1 is SEHNR and CDR2 is FQNEAQ (reference sequence). This CDR3 has 15 amino acids. The CDR3: CASSLGTGKTYEQYF. The CDR3 nucleotides read TGTGCCAGCAGCTTAGGGACAGGGAAAACCTACGAGCAGTACTTC.

In its sample, this clonotype was seen many times. The V and J genes are TRBV29-1 and TRBJ2-1, with 8 bases fitting TRBD2. The ends lost 1 base at V and 9 bases at J; junction bases unmatched: 5. Germline CDR1 SQVTM, CDR2 ANQGSEA. The CDR3 length is 13 residues. In nucleotides, the CDR3 is TGCAGCGTTGAAGGAGCGGGAGCCACTGAGCAGTTCTTC. Protein sequence: CSVEGAGATEQFF.